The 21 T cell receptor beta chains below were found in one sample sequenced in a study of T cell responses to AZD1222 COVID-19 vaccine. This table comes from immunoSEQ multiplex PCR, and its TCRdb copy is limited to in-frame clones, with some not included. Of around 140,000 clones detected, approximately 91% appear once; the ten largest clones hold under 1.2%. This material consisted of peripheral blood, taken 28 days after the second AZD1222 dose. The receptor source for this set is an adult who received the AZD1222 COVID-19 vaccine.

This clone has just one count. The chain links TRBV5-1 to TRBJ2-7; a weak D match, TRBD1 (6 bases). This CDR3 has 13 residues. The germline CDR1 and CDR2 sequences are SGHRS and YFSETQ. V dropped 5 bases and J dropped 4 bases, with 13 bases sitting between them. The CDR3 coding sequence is TGCGCCAGCAGTCACCCCCAGGGGTACGAGCAGTACTTC. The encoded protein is CASSHPQGYEQYF.

The CDR3 sequence: CASPRPDRAHSNQPQHF. CDR3 DNA: TGTGCCAGTCCCCGTCCGGACAGGGCACATAGCAATCAGCCCCAGCATTTT. The chain has TRBV28 and TRBJ1-5; 8 bases fit TRBD1. CDR1 is MDHEN and CDR2 is SYDVKM in the germline V gene. The CDR3 runs to 17 residues. The V gene end was trimmed by 9 bases and the J gene end by 0 bases; junction bases not matched to a gene: 13. Combining the CDR3 with reference TRBV28 and TRBJ1-5 gives the whole variable domain DVKVTQSSRYLVKRTGEKVFLECVQDMDHENMFWYRQDPGLGLRLIYFSYDVKMKEKGDIPEGYSVSREKKERFSLILESASTNQTSMYLCASPRPDRAHSNQPQHFGDGTRLSIL.

CDR3: CSVEDRGNTGELFF. Here the CDR3 DNA reads TGCAGCGTTGAAGACAGGGGGAACACCGGGGAGCTGTTTTTT. This chain links TRBV29-1 with TRBJ2-2; D perhaps matches TRBD1 (6 bases). The CDR3 contains 14 residues. V dropped 0 bases and J dropped 1 base, with 6 bases sitting between them. From germline, CDR1 is SQVTM and CDR2 ANQGSEA.

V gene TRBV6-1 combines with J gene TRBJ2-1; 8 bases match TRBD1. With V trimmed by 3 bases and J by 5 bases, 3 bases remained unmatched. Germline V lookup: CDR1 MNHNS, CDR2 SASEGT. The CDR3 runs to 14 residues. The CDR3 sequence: CASSDRGPNNEQFF. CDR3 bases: TGTGCCAGCAGTGACAGGGGGCCTAACAATGAGCAGTTCTTC.

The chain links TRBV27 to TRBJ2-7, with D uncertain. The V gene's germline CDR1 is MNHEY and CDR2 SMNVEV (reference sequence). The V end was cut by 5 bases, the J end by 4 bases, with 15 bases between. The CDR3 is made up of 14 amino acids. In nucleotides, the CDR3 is TGTGCCAGCAGTCCAAGCTCGGCCGTGTACGAGCAGTACTTC. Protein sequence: CASSPSSAVYEQYF.

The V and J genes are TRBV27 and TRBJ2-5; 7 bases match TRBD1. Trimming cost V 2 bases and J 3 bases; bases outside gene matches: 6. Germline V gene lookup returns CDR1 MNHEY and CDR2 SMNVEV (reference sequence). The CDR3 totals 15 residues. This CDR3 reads CASSLPETGKETQYF. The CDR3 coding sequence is TGTGCCAGCAGTTTACCGGAGACAGGGAAAGAGACCCAGTACTTC.

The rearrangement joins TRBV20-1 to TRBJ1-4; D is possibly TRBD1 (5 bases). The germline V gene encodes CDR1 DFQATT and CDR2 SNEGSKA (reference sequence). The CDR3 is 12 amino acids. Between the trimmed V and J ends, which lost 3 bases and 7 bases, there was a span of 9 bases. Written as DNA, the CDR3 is TGCAGTGCTAGTAGGGGTTTTGAAAAACTGTTTTTT. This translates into CSASRGFEKLFF.

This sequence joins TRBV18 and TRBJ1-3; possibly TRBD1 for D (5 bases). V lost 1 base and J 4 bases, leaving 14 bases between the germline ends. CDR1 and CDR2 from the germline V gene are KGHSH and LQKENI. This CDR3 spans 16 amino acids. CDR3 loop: CASSPQGQATGNTIYF. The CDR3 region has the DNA TGTGCCAGCTCACCACAAGGACAAGCAACGGGAAACACCATATATTTT.

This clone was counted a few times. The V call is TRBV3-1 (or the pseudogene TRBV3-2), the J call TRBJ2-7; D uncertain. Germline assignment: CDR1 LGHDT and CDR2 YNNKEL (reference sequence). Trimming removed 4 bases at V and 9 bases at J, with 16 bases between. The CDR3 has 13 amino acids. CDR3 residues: CASSLGPGSRQYF. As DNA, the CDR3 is TGTGCCAGCAGCCTAGGGCCTGGAAGTAGGCAGTACTTC.

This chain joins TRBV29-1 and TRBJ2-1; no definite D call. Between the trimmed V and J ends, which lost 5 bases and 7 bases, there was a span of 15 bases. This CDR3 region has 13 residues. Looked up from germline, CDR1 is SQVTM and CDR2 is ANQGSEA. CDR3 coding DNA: TGCAGCGTTATGGCAAATCCCGGGAATGAGCAGTTCTTC. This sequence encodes CSVMANPGNEQFF.

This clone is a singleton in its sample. The CDR3 bases are TGCGCCAGCAGCCAAGCGGGACCGGGAGGCTATGGCTACACCTTC. It specifies CASSQAGPGGYGYTF. V usage is TRBV4-1 and J usage is TRBJ1-2; tentatively, D is TRBD1 (5 bases). CDR1 and CDR2 (germline): MGHRA, YSYEKL. V lost 1 base and J lost 4, with 13 bases in between. The CDR3 spans 15 residues.

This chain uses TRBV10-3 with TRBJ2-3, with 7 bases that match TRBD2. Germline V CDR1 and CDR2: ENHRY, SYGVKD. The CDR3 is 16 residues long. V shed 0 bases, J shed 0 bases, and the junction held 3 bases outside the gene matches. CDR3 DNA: TGTGCCATCAGTGAGTCGGCTAGCGGTAGCACAGATACGCAGTATTTT. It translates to CAISESASGSTDTQYF.

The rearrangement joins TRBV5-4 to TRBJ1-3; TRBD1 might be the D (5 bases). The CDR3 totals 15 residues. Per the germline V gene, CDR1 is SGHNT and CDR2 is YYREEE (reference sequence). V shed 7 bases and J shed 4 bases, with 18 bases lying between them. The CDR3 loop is CASAQTGGVGNTIYF. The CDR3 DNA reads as TGTGCCAGCGCACAAACGGGGGGTGTAGGAAACACCATATATTTT.

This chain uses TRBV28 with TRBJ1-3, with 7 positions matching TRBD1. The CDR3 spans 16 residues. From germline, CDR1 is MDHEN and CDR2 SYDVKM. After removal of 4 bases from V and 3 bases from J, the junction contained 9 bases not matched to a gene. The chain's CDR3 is CASSSLTGKGGNTIYF. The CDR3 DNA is TGTGCCAGCAGTTCCCTGACAGGGAAGGGTGGAAACACCATATATTTT.

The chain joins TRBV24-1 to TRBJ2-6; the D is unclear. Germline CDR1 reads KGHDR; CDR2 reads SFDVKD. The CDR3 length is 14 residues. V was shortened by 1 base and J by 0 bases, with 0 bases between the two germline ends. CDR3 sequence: CATSDFSGANVLTF. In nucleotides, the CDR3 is TGTGCCACCAGTGATTTCTCTGGGGCCAACGTCCTGACTTTC.

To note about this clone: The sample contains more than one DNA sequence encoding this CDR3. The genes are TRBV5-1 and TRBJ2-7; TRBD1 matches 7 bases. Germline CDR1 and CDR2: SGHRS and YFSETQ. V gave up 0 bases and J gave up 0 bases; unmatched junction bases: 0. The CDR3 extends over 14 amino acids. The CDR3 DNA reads TGCGCCAGCAGCTTGGACAGGGGCTCCTACGAGCAGTACTTC. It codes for CASSLDRGSYEQYF.

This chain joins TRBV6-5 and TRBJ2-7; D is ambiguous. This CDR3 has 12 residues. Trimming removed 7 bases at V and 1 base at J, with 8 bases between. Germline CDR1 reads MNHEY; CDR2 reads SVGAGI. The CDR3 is CASNPESYEQYF. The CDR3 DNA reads TGTGCCAGCAATCCGGAGTCCTACGAGCAGTACTTC.

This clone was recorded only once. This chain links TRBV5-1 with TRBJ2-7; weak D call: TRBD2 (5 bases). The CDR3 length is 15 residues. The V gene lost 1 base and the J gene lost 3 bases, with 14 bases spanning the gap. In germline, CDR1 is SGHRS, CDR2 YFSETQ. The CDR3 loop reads CASSLNPSPSYEQYF. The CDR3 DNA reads TGCGCCAGCAGCTTGAACCCTAGCCCGAGCTACGAGCAGTACTTC. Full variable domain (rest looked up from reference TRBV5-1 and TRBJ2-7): KAGVTQTPRYLIKTRGQQVTLSCSPISGHRSVSWYQQTPGQGLQFLFEYFSETQRNKGNFPGRFSGRQFSNSRSEMNVSTLELGDSALYLCASSLNPSPSYEQYFGPGTRLTVT.

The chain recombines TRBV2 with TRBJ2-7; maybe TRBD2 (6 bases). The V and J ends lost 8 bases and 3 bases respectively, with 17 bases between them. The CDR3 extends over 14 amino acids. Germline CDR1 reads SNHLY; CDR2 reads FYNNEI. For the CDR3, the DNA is TGTGCCAGCTCCAGTGGGACTGCCCACTACGAGCAGTACTTC. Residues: CASSSGTAHYEQYF.

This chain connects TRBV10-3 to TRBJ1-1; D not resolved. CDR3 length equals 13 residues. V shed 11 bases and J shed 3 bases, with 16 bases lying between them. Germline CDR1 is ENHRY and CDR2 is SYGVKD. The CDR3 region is CASAGRIHTEAFF. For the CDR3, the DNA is TGTGCCTCGGCGGGGAGGATTCACACTGAAGCTTTCTTT.

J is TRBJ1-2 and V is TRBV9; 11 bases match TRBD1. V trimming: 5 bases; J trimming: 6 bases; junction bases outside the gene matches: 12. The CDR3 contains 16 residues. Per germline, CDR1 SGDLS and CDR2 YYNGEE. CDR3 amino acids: CASSDNTGTGGNGYTF. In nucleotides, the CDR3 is TGTGCCAGCAGTGATAATACCGGGACAGGGGGTAATGGCTACACCTTC.